The 8 T cell receptor beta chains reported below all come from one sample, sequenced in a study of CD8+CD57+ T cells in acquired aplastic anemia. Profiling of TCR beta VDJ combinations and CDR3 sequences used genomic DNA as template. Each CDR3 protein gets one entry after TCRdb re-called the reads with MiXCR. In the table there are about 150,000 distinct CDR3 sequences, around 43% of which are singletons. Those patients picked for sequencing had displayed CD8+CD57+ cell expansion on flow cytometry. Sequencing was done on a sample of sorted CD4+, CD8+, or CD8+CD57+ T cells (not recorded which) from PBMCs. The receptor source for this set is a human donor with aplastic anemia.

This clonotype was detected many times. The chain links TRBV6-1 to TRBJ1-2, with TRBD1 matching 7 bases. The V segment lost 6 bases and the J segment 7 bases; nucleotides outside the gene matches: 8. This CDR3 is 13 amino acids long. The germline gives CDR1 MNHNS, CDR2 SASEGT. The CDR3 DNA sequence: TGTGCCAGCAGACTTCGTGGACAGGCTGGCTACACCTTC. Encoded protein: CASRLRGQAGYTF.

The rearrangement links TRBV10-3 to TRBJ2-5; 8 nucleotides agree with TRBD2. Germline assignment: CDR1 ENHRY and CDR2 SYGVKD. The ends lost 6 bases at V and 5 bases at J; junction bases unmatched: 5. The CDR3 runs 13 residues. CDR3 amino acids: CAIRAGGRETQYF. CDR3 sequence (DNA): TGTGCCATCAGGGCGGGGGGCAGGGAGACCCAGTACTTC.

This rearrangement joins TRBV20-1 to TRBJ2-7, with 8 bases identical to TRBD2. The length of the CDR3 is 13 residues. Germline V gene data show CDR1 as DFQATT and CDR2 as SNEGSKA (reference sequence). J lost 2 bases, V lost 6 bases, and 6 bases had no gene match. The CDR3 coding sequence is TGCAGTGCAAAAACGGGGGGGCCCTACGAGCAGTACTTC. This encodes CSAKTGGPYEQYF.

This clonotype ranks as medium-sized. V is TRBV9 and J is TRBJ1-1; D gene uncertain. Germline values: CDR1 SGDLS, CDR2 YYNGEE. V lost 0 bases and J lost 6, with 6 bases in between. This CDR3 has 12 residues. As DNA, the CDR3 is TGTGCCAGCAGCGTAGAACTCCCTGAAGCTTTCTTT. Its translation: CASSVELPEAFF.

With regard to this clonotype: The junction and the germline gene differ at one end; a read error may be behind it. This sequence joins TRBV7-6 and TRBJ2-1; TRBD2 aligns across 13 bases. Germline CDR1 is SGHVS and CDR2 is FNYEAQ. The CDR3 is made up of 15 amino acids. DNA of the CDR3: TGTGCTAGCAGCCCGGGACTAGCGGGGAACAGTGAGCAGTTCTTC. Its protein product is CASSPGLAGNSEQFF.

This clonotype was picked up many times. This chain joins TRBV29-1 and TRBJ1-2, with TRBD1 as a possible D gene (5 bases). This CDR3 region has 12 residues. Germline assignment: CDR1 SQVTM and CDR2 ANQGSEA. Trimming pared 3 bases from V and 4 bases from J, leaving 9 bases between. The CDR3: CSVEVGGYGYTF. CDR3 DNA sequence: TGCAGCGTTGAGGTGGGGGGCTATGGCTACACCTTC.

As for this clonotype: The junction does not match germline at one end; this may be a read error. This chain uses TRBV5-1 with TRBJ2-3; 9 bases are a match to TRBD1. CDR1 and CDR2 (germline): SGHRS, YFSETQ. This CDR3 spans 17 amino acids. The CDR3: CASSLGTGGAYKDTQYF. CDR3 nucleotides: TGCGCCAGCAGTTTGGGAACAGGGGGCGCATACAAAGATACGCAGTATTTT.

This clonotype was counted only a few times. It is likely a read error, because the conserved phenylalanine at the end of the CDR3 is missing. This chain links TRBV13 with TRBJ1-3, with 7 bases identical to TRBD1. The ends lost 5 bases at V and 1 base at J; junction bases unmatched: 2. The CDR3 consists of 14 residues. Germline-derived CDR1 and CDR2 are PRHDT and FYEKMQ (reference sequence). The chain's CDR3 is CASSMTGSGNTIYL. The CDR3 coding sequence is TGTGCCAGCAGCATGACAGGGTCTGGAAACACCATATATCTT.